A single sample gave rise to the 8 T cell receptor beta chains below, sequenced in a study of blood T cell repertoires in COVID-19 (TCRdb year 2020). Receptor libraries were prepared by the immunoSEQ multiplex PCR assay. This immuneACCESS table, as held by TCRdb, lists in-frame sequences with V and J called but not all clones. Of the missing ones, under half trace to an unresolved V gene in checked studies; the others have no known cause. A total of 160,000 or so clones appear in this sample, under 90% of them only once. Roughly 18% of the sample goes to the ten largest clones. The specimen sequenced was PBMCs or T cells enriched from blood (not recorded which). These TCRs come from a man aged 55 to 70 who had recovered from COVID-19.

The chain couples TRBV6-5 to TRBJ1-2; D uncertain. V was trimmed by 4 bases and J by 2 bases, leaving 17 bases between them. In germline, CDR1 is MNHEY, CDR2 SVGAGI. This CDR3 spans 16 amino acids. The chain's CDR3 is CASSFGGVRPNYGYTF. CDR3 bases: TGTGCCAGCAGTTTTGGCGGGGTTAGACCCAACTATGGCTACACCTTC.

CDR3 bases: TGTGCCAGCAGCTTAAGTCCGACCAGGGTAAACGAGACCCAGTACTTC. Its translation: CASSLSPTRVNETQYF. The chain is built from TRBV7-9 and TRBJ2-5, with D possibly being TRBD1 (5 bases). The length of the CDR3 is 16 residues. CDR1 and CDR2 from the germline V gene are SEHNR and FQNEAQ (reference sequence). V gave up 2 bases and J gave up 5 bases, with 18 bases separating them.

The sample holds one count of this clone. V usage is TRBV7-6 and J usage is TRBJ2-5; TRBD2 matches at 8 bases. Germline CDR1 reads SGHVS; CDR2 reads FNYEAQ. There are 14 residues in the CDR3. With V trimmed by 4 bases and J by 5 bases, 6 bases remained unmatched. CDR3 sequence: CASSSAGARETQYF. CDR3 sequence (DNA): TGTGCCAGCAGCTCAGCGGGGGCCAGGGAGACCCAGTACTTC. Complete variable domain (other parts from reference TRBV7-6 and TRBJ2-5): GAGVSQSPRYKVTKRGQDVALRCDPISGHVSLYWYRQALGQGPEFLTYFNYEAQQDKSGLPNDRFSAERPEGSISTLTIQRTEQRDSAMYRCASSSAGARETQYFGPGTRLLVL.

This clone was seen only once. This chain connects TRBV19 to TRBJ1-2; D not resolved. There are 14 residues in the CDR3. The V gene lost 4 bases and the J gene lost 5 bases, with 14 bases spanning the gap. CDR1 LNHDA and CDR2 SQIVND come from the germline V gene (reference sequence). CDR3 in DNA: TGTGCCAGTAGTACGATCGGGAGTACATATGGCTACACCTTC. As protein: CASSTIGSTYGYTF.

The chain combines TRBV2 with TRBJ2-1; TRBD1 matches 10 bases. V lost 6 bases to trimming and J lost 5 bases; unmatched junction nucleotides: 10. Germline lookup yields CDR1 SNHLY and CDR2 FYNNEI. There are 16 residues in the CDR3. This CDR3 is CASRTPGTGVNNEQFF. The CDR3 DNA reads TGTGCCAGCAGGACACCCGGGACAGGGGTAAACAATGAGCAGTTCTTC.

V and J are TRBV7-8 and TRBJ1-5; no clear D. The germline CDR1 and CDR2 sequences are SGHVS and FQNEAQ. This CDR3 contains 15 residues. V lost 5 bases and J lost 2, with 13 bases in between. CDR3 sequence reads: CASSPVSEGNQPQHF. The CDR3 DNA follows: TGTGCCAGCAGCCCAGTCTCTGAGGGCAATCAGCCCCAGCATTTT.

The rearrangement links TRBV28 to TRBJ2-7; D is unresolved. CDR1 is MDHEN and CDR2 is SYDVKM in the germline V gene. V lost 6 bases, J lost 3 bases, and 9 bases lay in between. The CDR3 totals 12 residues. The CDR3 loop reads CASRPQYYEQYF. The CDR3 region has the DNA TGTGCCAGCAGACCACAGTACTACGAGCAGTACTTC.

This clone was observed many times. The CDR3 sequence is CASSDGTGEQPQHF. The CDR3 region has the DNA TGTGCCAGCAGTGACGGGACAGGGGAACAGCCCCAGCATTTT. This chain links TRBV6-1 with TRBJ1-5; 10 nucleotides line up with TRBD1. The CDR3 runs 14 residues. V dropped 3 bases and J dropped 7; count of bases not matched to a gene: 3. The germline V gene has CDR1 MNHNS and CDR2 SASEGT.